This entry concerns a single T cell receptor beta chain. The antigen remains undetermined. From germline, CDR1 is LGHNA and CDR2 YSLEER. This CDR3 is 14 amino acids long. Naive CD8+ T cells carried a CD45RO-CCR7+CD27+CD95- phenotype. Libraries of TRB cDNA were made by 5' RACE and carried UMIs. No DNA is given; TCRdb re-called the 5' RACE reads and lists each CDR3 protein once. The sample has under 75,000 distinct CDR3 sequences. This sample stems from a study of CXCR3-negative and CXCR3-positive naive CD8 T cells. Study findings and constraints: More hydrophobic TRB CDR3s occurred in CXCR3-positive than in CXCR3-negative naive cells. In cryopreserved cells, CXCR3 expression partially decreased, and fresh PBMCs were used in most assays.

The receptor was derived from a human donor in good health. Some clones in this sample may be carry-over from other donors' samples. V usage is TRBV4-3 and J usage is TRBJ2-1. The material sequenced was naive CXCR3+ CD8+ T cells from blood. The subset was: CD45RO-CCR7+CD27+CD95- naive CD8+ T cells expressing CXCR3 (TNR3+). The CDR3: CASSQETAYNEQFF.